What follows are 14 T cell receptor beta chains derived from one specimen sequenced in a study of blood T cells in healthy people across ages. Primers used in a second PCR of about 6 to 11 cycles were a sample-barcoded 5' primer and a J-beta primer mix. TCRdb recomputed calls from the 5' RACE reads with MiXCR, one row per CDR3 protein. The table lists around 1,500,000 distinct CDR3 sequences, around 39% of them singletons. The sequencing input was blood. These receptors were obtained from a woman aged 18-30 years in good health.

This clonotype was seen more than once but under ten times. The gene calls are TRBV11-3 and TRBJ2-7; possibly TRBD1 or TRBD2 for D (5 bases each). V lost 5 bases and J 2 bases, leaving 19 bases between the germline ends. Germline V gene lookup returns CDR1 SGHNT and CDR2 YENEEA. The CDR3 consists of 16 residues. The CDR3: CASSTHLSGTPYEQYF. As DNA, the CDR3 is TGTGCCAGCAGCACTCATTTGTCAGGGACCCCCTACGAGCAGTACTTC.

The rearrangement uses TRBV27 and TRBJ2-1, with a tentative D call TRBD2 (6 bases). This CDR3 has 15 amino acids. V lost 4 bases and J lost 2, with 12 bases in between. Germline CDR1 and CDR2: MNHEY and SMNVEV (reference sequence). The CDR3 sequence: CASSWGGGTYNEQFF. The CDR3 DNA sequence: TGTGCCAGCAGTTGGGGTGGGGGGACCTACAATGAGCAGTTCTTC.

This chain uses TRBV7-2 with TRBJ2-2; no clear D gene. The CDR3 is 15 residues long. Germline CDR1 SGHTA, CDR2 FQGNSA. Between the trimmed V and J ends, which lost 0 bases and 1 base, there was a span of 6 bases. In DNA form, the CDR3 reads TGTGCCAGCAGCTTAGCCTACCAGAACACCGGGGAGCTGTTTTTT. Its translation: CASSLAYQNTGELFF.

This chain joins TRBV7-9 and TRBJ2-1, with 9 nucleotides matching TRBD2. Unmatched junction bases numbered 8, after V lost 8 bases and J lost 0 bases. Looked up from germline, CDR1 is SEHNR and CDR2 is FQNEAQ (reference sequence). This CDR3 is built from 16 residues. The CDR3 sequence is CASSGLAGFSYNEQFF. The CDR3 region has the DNA TGTGCCAGCTCGGGGCTAGCGGGGTTCTCCTACAATGAGCAGTTCTTC.

The V and J genes are TRBV9 and TRBJ2-7; 9 nucleotides match TRBD1. Germline V gives CDR1 SGDLS, CDR2 YYNGEE. The length of the CDR3 is 16 residues. V dropped 0 bases and J dropped 3; count of bases not matched to a gene: 7. The CDR3 region has the DNA TGTGCCAGCAGCGTAGTAAGCGGGACAGGGCTCTACGAGCAGTACTTC. Translating it yields CASSVVSGTGLYEQYF. Full variable domain (missing parts from reference TRBV9 and TRBJ2-7): DSGVTQTPKHLITATGQRVTLRCSPRSGDLSVYWYQQSLDQGLQFLIQYYNGEERAKGNILERFSAQQFPDLHSELNLSSLELGDSALYFCASSVVSGTGLYEQYFGPGTRLTVT.

This clonotype was counted between two and nine times. V gene TRBV28 combines with J gene TRBJ1-4; D is ambiguous. This CDR3 is 16 amino acids long. In germline, CDR1 is MDHEN, CDR2 SYDVKM. Trimming removed 4 bases from V and 0 bases from J, with 12 bases in between. The CDR3 DNA is TGTGCCAGCAGTTCCGCGAAGGGTGCAACTAATGAAAAACTGTTTTTT. It yields the protein CASSSAKGATNEKLFF.

This clonotype has more than one count but fewer than ten. The rearrangement links TRBV12-3 or TRBV12-4 to TRBJ2-1; TRBD2 matches at 10 bases. The CDR3 length is 22 residues. Trimming at V came to 1 base and at J to 5 bases, leaving 23 bases not matched to a gene. The CDR3 DNA sequence: TGTGCCAGCAGTTTAGTCGGCGCGTACCCCGGGCTAGCGGGGGACTCTAACAATGAGCAGTTCTTC. It yields the protein CASSLVGAYPGLAGDSNNEQFF.

Turning to this clonotype: One end of the junction is discordant with germline, which a read error may explain. This chain joins TRBV6-5 and TRBJ1-5; the D gene is possibly TRBD1 (6 bases). Per the germline V gene, CDR1 is MNHEY and CDR2 is SVGAGI. The CDR3 sequence is 19 residues long. In nucleotides, the CDR3 is TGTGTCAGCAGTTACCGTTTCAGGGGTGGCGTGAAGGTGGATCAGCCCCAGCATTTT. It specifies CVSSYRFRGGVKVDQPQHF.

Points on this clonotype: The germline gene is not matched at one end of the junction; a read error may be the cause. This chain links TRBV7-2 with TRBJ2-1, with a weak D call TRBD2 (6 bases). The J call is in doubt because the DNA end fits TRBJ2-7 better. The germline CDR1 and CDR2 sequences are SGHTA and FQGNSA. The CDR3 extends over 13 amino acids. For the CDR3, the DNA is TGTGCCGGCAGCTCAGCGGGCTACAATGAGCAGTACTTC. Its translation is CAGSSAGYNEQYF.

The chain employs TRBV9 and TRBJ1-2; D unresolved. The CDR3 is 12 amino acids. Germline assignment: CDR1 SGDLS and CDR2 YYNGEE. The V gene lost 1 base and the J gene lost 8 bases, with 9 bases spanning the gap. Here the CDR3 reads CASSVSGGGYTF. CDR3 DNA: TGTGCCAGCAGCGTATCAGGCGGCGGCTACACCTTC.

This CDR3 reads CAINGPTMFDEQFF. CDR3 DNA: TGTGCCATCAATGGACCGACAATGTTCGATGAGCAGTTCTTC. The V call is TRBV10-3, the J call TRBJ2-1; D gene unclear. Looked up from germline, CDR1 is ENHRY and CDR2 is SYGVKD. This CDR3 region has 14 residues. With 7 bases removed from V and 8 bases from J, the gap between germline ends came to 18 bases.

V and J are TRBV5-1 and TRBJ2-7; 9 nucleotides match TRBD1. The CDR3 loop spans 15 amino acids. V was pared by 2 bases and J by 4 bases, with 7 bases of the junction left unmatched. Per germline, CDR1 SGHRS and CDR2 YFSETQ. The CDR3 reads CASSLSGQGYYEQYF. The CDR3 region has the DNA TGCGCCAGCAGCTTATCGGGACAGGGTTATTACGAGCAGTACTTC.

The sample holds a few counts of this clonotype. J is TRBJ2-5 and V is TRBV5-6; 9 nucleotides agree with TRBD1. Germline V gene data show CDR1 as SGHDT and CDR2 as YYEEEE. Trimming took 2 bases from V and 5 from J; bases not matched to a gene: 16. This CDR3 is built from 18 residues. The CDR3: CASSFEITGTGTSETQYF. The CDR3 nucleotides read TGTGCCAGCAGCTTCGAAATTACCGGGACAGGGACCTCCGAGACCCAGTACTTC. The full variable domain, its missing parts supplied by reference TRBV5-6 and TRBJ2-5, is DAGVTQSPTHLIKTRGQQVTLRCSPKSGHDTVSWYQQALGQGPQFIFQYYEEEERQRGNFPDRFSGHQFPNYSSELNVNALLLGDSALYLCASSFEITGTGTSETQYFGPGTRLLVL.

This clonotype was picked up a small number of times. The J gene is TRBJ2-7, the V gene TRBV12-3 or TRBV12-4; 7 bases are a match to TRBD2. The junction had 6 bases not matched to a gene; V was cut back by 3 bases and J by 7 bases. The length of the CDR3 is 13 residues. The CDR3 sequence: CASSLGSGTEQYF. In DNA, the CDR3 is TGTGCCAGCAGTTTGGGAAGCGGGACTGAGCAGTACTTC.